The 28 T cell receptor beta chains below were found in one sample sequenced in a study of breast tumors, draining lymph nodes, adjacent tissues. TCRdb re-called the multiplex PCR reads with MiXCR, one entry per CDR3 protein. The repertoire holds roughly 130,000 distinct CDR3 sequences, with approximately 20% as singletons. Samples came from axillary lymph nodes draining the breast cancer. The source material was axillary lymph node tissue. Receptors were obtained from a female donor with breast cancer. Some clones in this sample may be carry-over from other donors' samples.

This clonotype was counted ten times or more. The gene calls are TRBV7-2 and TRBJ1-2, with TRBD1 as a possible D gene (6 bases). CDR3 length: 14 residues. Germline CDR1 SGHTA, CDR2 FQGNSA. V was cut by 3 bases and J by 8 bases, with 16 bases left in between. CDR3 bases: TGTGCCAGCAGCTTCGGGGGCCTGATAGGCGGCTACACCTTC. Its translation: CASSFGGLIGGYTF.

In this sample, this clonotype turned up many times. The chain links TRBV9 to TRBJ2-7; unclear D gene. V was pared by 0 bases and J by 1 base, with 8 bases between. The CDR3 totals 14 residues. The V gene's germline CDR1 is SGDLS and CDR2 YYNGEE. The CDR3 coding sequence is TGTGCCAGCAGCGTAGGAACAACTTCCTACGAGCAGTACTTC. It yields the protein CASSVGTTSYEQYF.

In this sample, this clonotype turned up many times. CDR3 residues: CASSAGGDYGYTF. The CDR3 DNA reads as TGTGCCAGCAGCGCGGGTGGCGACTATGGCTACACCTTC. This chain connects TRBV5-6 to TRBJ1-2; D remains unclear. V was pared by 4 bases and J by 3 bases, with 10 bases between. This CDR3 has 13 amino acids. In germline, CDR1 is SGHDT, CDR2 YYEEEE. The whole variable domain, filled in from reference TRBV5-6 and TRBJ1-2, reads DAGVTQSPTHLIKTRGQQVTLRCSPKSGHDTVSWYQQALGQGPQFIFQYYEEEERQRGNFPDRFSGHQFPNYSSELNVNALLLGDSALYLCASSAGGDYGYTFGSGTRLTVV.

Ten or more counts support this clonotype. This chain connects TRBV19 to TRBJ2-7, with 9 bases that match TRBD2. This CDR3 region has 15 residues. Trimming removed 6 bases from V and 1 base from J; junction bases left unmatched: 7. Germline V gene lookup returns CDR1 LNHDA and CDR2 SQIVND (reference sequence). The CDR3 coding sequence is TGTGCCAGTAGCCCAAGCGCGGGAGGGTCCTACGAGCAGTACTTC. Protein: CASSPSAGGSYEQYF.

There are many counts of this clonotype. CDR3 nucleotides: TGTGCCAGCACCCTGGACGCGGTGTACAATGAGCAGTTCTTC. As protein: CASTLDAVYNEQFF. V and J are TRBV12-3 or TRBV12-4 and TRBJ2-1; D is uncertain. V lost 7 bases and J 4 bases, leaving 14 bases between the germline ends. CDR3 length equals 14 residues.

At least ten counts were recorded for this clonotype. V usage is TRBV6-1 and J usage is TRBJ1-6; D uncertain. V was clipped by 2 bases and J by 7 bases, with 9 bases between them. The CDR3 runs to 14 residues. The germline V gene has CDR1 MNHNS and CDR2 SASEGT. CDR3 in DNA: TGTGCCAGCAGTGAAATAGCATTAAATTCACCCCTCCACTTT. It specifies CASSEIALNSPLHF.

Notes on this clonotype: One end of the junction varies from germline; a read error may be responsible. The V gene is TRBV11-2, the J gene TRBJ2-3; possible D gene TRBD1, 6 bases. This CDR3 contains 14 residues. Germline V CDR1 and CDR2: SGHAT, FQNNGV. Here the CDR3 reads CASSLVGGTGTQYF. Written as DNA, the CDR3 is TGTGCCAGCAGCTTAGTAGGGGGAACAGGTACGCAGTATTTT.

This clonotype occurred many times. This sequence joins TRBV14 and TRBJ2-1; a weak D match, TRBD2 (5 bases). V was shortened by 2 bases and J by 4 bases, with 12 bases between the two germline ends. CDR3 length equals 15 residues. The germline gives CDR1 SGHDN, CDR2 FVKESK. The CDR3 is CASSQWGEGYNEQFF. The CDR3 DNA follows: TGTGCCAGCAGCCAATGGGGTGAGGGTTACAATGAGCAGTTCTTC.

This sequence joins TRBV7-3 and TRBJ1-5; weak D call: TRBD1 (6 bases). This CDR3 contains 17 residues. Trimming left V 1 base short and J 0 bases short, with 13 bases between. Germline V lookup: CDR1 SGHTA, CDR2 FQGTGA. CDR3 loop: CASSLKGGGDSNQPQHF. The DNA of the CDR3 is TGTGCCAGCAGCTTAAAAGGGGGAGGCGATAGCAATCAGCCCCAGCATTTT.

The sample holds many counts of this clonotype. This chain uses TRBV6-1 with TRBJ1-5, with no clear D. Germline V CDR1 and CDR2: MNHNS, SASEGT. The CDR3 length is 12 residues. The ends were cut back, 7 bases at V and 5 bases at J, with 9 bases in the middle. The CDR3, as DNA: TGTGCCAGCAACGATGGCTATCAGCCCCAGCATTTT. It specifies CASNDGYQPQHF.

This clonotype was counted many times. The chain is built from TRBV7-3 and TRBJ2-3; TRBD2 might be the D (6 bases). Trimming took off 3 bases at V and 5 bases at J, with 12 bases between the two ends. Germline lookup yields CDR1 SGHTA and CDR2 FQGTGA. There are 14 residues in the CDR3. CDR3 region: CASSFSGAGDTQYF. The CDR3 nucleotides are TGTGCCAGCAGCTTCTCGGGAGCGGGAGATACGCAGTATTTT.

At least ten counts were recorded for this clonotype. V and J are TRBV20-1 and TRBJ2-5; D is uncertain. CDR3 size: 12 residues. V was trimmed by 5 bases and J by 2 bases, leaving 9 bases between them. From germline, CDR1 is DFQATT and CDR2 SNEGSKA (reference sequence). This chain's CDR3 is CSAADGQETQYF. Written as DNA, the CDR3 is TGCAGTGCTGCCGACGGACAAGAGACCCAGTACTTC.

This clonotype was detected ten times or more. The CDR3 is CSVKGGHGYTF. The CDR3 DNA follows: TGCAGCGTTAAAGGGGGCCATGGCTACACCTTC. The chain combines TRBV29-1 with TRBJ1-2, with 7 nucleotides matching TRBD1. The germline V gene has CDR1 SQVTM and CDR2 ANQGSEA. V shed 5 bases and J 6 bases; nucleotides not matched to a gene: 3. The CDR3 length is 11 residues.

Details on this clonotype: This sequence may be a read error, since a much larger clone differs from it by one base. The V call is TRBV3-1, the J call TRBJ2-5; TRBD2 agrees at 7 bases. Germline V CDR1 and CDR2: LGHDT, YNNKEL (reference sequence). The CDR3 is 15 amino acids. Trimming at V came to 3 bases and at J to 5 bases, leaving 9 bases not matched to a gene. The CDR3: CASSQGPAGRETQYF. The CDR3 DNA reads TGTGCCAGCAGCCAGGGACCAGCGGGAAGGGAGACCCAGTACTTC.

This clonotype has only a few counts. The V gene is TRBV15, the J gene TRBJ2-6; 9 bases agree with TRBD1. Looked up from germline, CDR1 is LNHNV and CDR2 is YYDKDF (reference sequence). J lost 0 bases, V lost 3 bases, and 0 bases had no gene match. This CDR3 spans 16 amino acids. This CDR3 is CATSRDRGSGANVLTF. In nucleotides, the CDR3 is TGTGCCACCAGCAGGGACAGGGGCTCTGGGGCCAACGTCCTGACTTTC.

The CDR3 reads CASSLETSGGNEQFF. The DNA of the CDR3 is TGCGCCAGCAGCTTGGAGACTAGCGGGGGGAATGAGCAGTTCTTC. V gene TRBV5-1 combines with J gene TRBJ2-1, with TRBD2 matching 13 bases. Germline V lookup: CDR1 SGHRS, CDR2 YFSETQ. The CDR3 sequence is 15 residues long. Trimming removed 0 bases from V and 7 bases from J; junction bases left unmatched: 1.

There are many counts of this clonotype. The rearrangement links TRBV7-3 to TRBJ2-7, with D hard to call. V dropped 3 bases and J dropped 6 bases, with 12 bases sitting between them. CDR1 and CDR2 from the germline V gene are SGHTA and FQGTGA. The CDR3 covers 13 residues. The CDR3 spells CASSFDTFTEQYF. The CDR3 DNA reads TGTGCCAGCAGCTTCGACACTTTCACCGAGCAGTACTTC.

This clonotype was observed at least ten times. V usage is TRBV7-9 and J usage is TRBJ2-7; 10 bases are a match to TRBD1. Germline CDR1 reads SEHNR; CDR2 reads FQNEAQ (reference sequence). Trimming at V came to 5 bases and at J to 2 bases, leaving 6 bases not matched to a gene. The CDR3 runs 15 residues. The CDR3 coding sequence is TGTGCCAGCAGCCGCGTTGGGACAGGGGCCTACGAGCAGTACTTC. It yields the protein CASSRVGTGAYEQYF.

This clonotype was seen many times. This chain connects TRBV7-3 to TRBJ1-2; no firm D call. Germline-derived CDR1 and CDR2 are SGHTA and FQGTGA. CDR3 length: 13 amino acids. V lost 3 bases and J 0 bases, leaving 5 bases between the germline ends. CDR3 sequence reads: CASSFGPNYGYTF. The CDR3 DNA follows: TGTGCCAGCAGCTTCGGCCCTAACTATGGCTACACCTTC.

This clonotype was seen ten or more times. The gene calls are TRBV4-1 and TRBJ2-1; tentatively, D is TRBD1 or TRBD2 (5 bases each). CDR3 length equals 16 residues. Trimming removed 1 base from V and 5 bases from J, with 15 bases in between. Germline V lookup: CDR1 MGHRA, CDR2 YSYEKL. The CDR3 coding sequence is TGCGCCAGCAGCCAAGGGGGACCACCGAAAGACAATGAGCAGTTCTTC. This encodes CASSQGGPPKDNEQFF.

The rearrangement uses TRBV7-2 and TRBJ2-4; D unclear. CDR3 length equals 14 residues. Germline CDR1 and CDR2: SGHTA and FQGNSA. The V gene lost 1 base and the J gene lost 9 bases, with 13 bases spanning the gap. This CDR3 reads CASSLGLIGSIQYF. CDR3 coding DNA: TGTGCCAGCAGCTTAGGACTGATAGGAAGCATTCAGTACTTC.

This clonotype was seen many times. J is TRBJ2-7 and V is TRBV5-1; D perhaps matches TRBD2 (5 bases). This CDR3 comprises 14 residues. CDR1 is SGHRS and CDR2 is YFSETQ in the germline V gene. The V gene lost 4 bases and the J gene lost 0 bases, with 11 bases spanning the gap. The CDR3 is CASSPRESSYEQYF. As DNA, the CDR3 is TGCGCCAGCAGCCCGAGGGAAAGCTCCTACGAGCAGTACTTC.

The chain employs TRBV12-3 or TRBV12-4 and TRBJ1-5; D remains ambiguous. With 2 bases removed from V and 0 bases from J, the gap between germline ends came to 5 bases. This CDR3 contains 14 residues. CDR3 protein: CASSLTSSNQPQHF. In nucleotides, the CDR3 is TGTGCCAGCAGTTTAACCAGTAGCAATCAGCCCCAGCATTTT.

This clonotype appeared many times. This chain links TRBV4-2 with TRBJ2-7, with 7 nucleotides matching TRBD2. The germline V gene encodes CDR1 LGHNA and CDR2 YNFKEQ. V shed 8 bases, J shed 4 bases, and the junction held 8 bases outside the gene matches. The CDR3 spans 13 residues. The CDR3 reads CASGGGPGYEQYF. CDR3 nucleotide sequence: TGTGCCAGCGGGGGGGGACCCGGTTACGAGCAGTACTTC.

Points on this clonotype: The junction does not match germline at one end; this may be a read error. The chain has TRBV5-6 and TRBJ1-2, with 8 bases lining up with TRBD1. The CDR3 runs 14 residues. Germline V gene data show CDR1 as SGHDT and CDR2 as YYEEEE. The CDR3, as DNA: TGTGCCAGCAGCTATTGGACAGGGTCGCATGGCTGCACCTTC. Translated, it gives CASSYWTGSHGCTF. The full variable domain, in which reference TRBV5-6 and TRBJ1-2 provide the parts outside the CDR3, is DAGVTQSPTHLIKTRGQQVTLRCSPKSGHDTVSWYQQALGQGPQFIFQYYEEEERQRGNFPDRFSGHQFPNYSSELNVNALLLGDSALYLCASSYWTGSHGCTFGSGTRLTVV.

Ten or more counts support this clonotype. J is TRBJ1-4 and V is TRBV9; D is unresolved. V shed 5 bases and J shed 16 bases, with 15 bases lying between them. This CDR3 is built from 11 residues. Germline V gene sequence: CDR1 SGDLS, CDR2 YYNGEE. The CDR3 spells CASRLRKLGFF. The CDR3 DNA follows: TGTGCCAGCAGACTAAGAAAATTAGGGTTTTTT.

The table lists this clonotype with many counts. Written as DNA, the CDR3 is TGTGCCAGCGGTAAAGGGGGTGGCACCGGGGAGCTGTTTTTT. Translating gives CASGKGGGTGELFF. The chain has TRBV2 and TRBJ2-2; D possibly corresponds to TRBD1 (6 bases). The CDR3 runs to 14 residues. V was shortened by 8 bases and J by 4 bases, with 14 bases between the two germline ends. Germline-derived CDR1 and CDR2 are SNHLY and FYNNEI.

In regard to this clonotype: Being one base from a much bigger clone, this may be a read error. This chain uses TRBV7-2 with TRBJ2-1; 10 bases map to TRBD2. The V gene's germline CDR1 is SGHTA and CDR2 FQGNSA. CDR3 length: 18 amino acids. CDR3: CASSLVRAGGLVYNGQFF. The CDR3 nucleotides are TGTGCCAGCAGCTTAGTACGAGCGGGGGGGCTAGTCTACAATGGGCAGTTCTTC.